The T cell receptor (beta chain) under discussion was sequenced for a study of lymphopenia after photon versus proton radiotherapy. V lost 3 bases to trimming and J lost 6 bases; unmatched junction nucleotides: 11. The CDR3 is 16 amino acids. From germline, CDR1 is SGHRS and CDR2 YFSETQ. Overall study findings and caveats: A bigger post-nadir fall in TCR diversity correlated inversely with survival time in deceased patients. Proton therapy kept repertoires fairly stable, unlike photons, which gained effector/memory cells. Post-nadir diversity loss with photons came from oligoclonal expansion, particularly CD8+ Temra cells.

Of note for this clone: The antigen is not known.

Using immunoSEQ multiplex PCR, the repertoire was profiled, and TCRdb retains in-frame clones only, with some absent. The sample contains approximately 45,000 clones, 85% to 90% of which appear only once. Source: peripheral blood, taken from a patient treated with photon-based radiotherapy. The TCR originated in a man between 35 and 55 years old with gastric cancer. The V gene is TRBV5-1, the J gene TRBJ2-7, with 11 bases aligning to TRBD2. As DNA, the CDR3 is TGCGCCAGCAGCTCAAGTAGCGGGGGGGCGAGTTCCGAGCAGTACTTC. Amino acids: CASSSSSGGASSEQYF.